The clone carrying this TCR beta chain was seen many times. Its antigen is still unknown. The length of the CDR3 is 12 residues. Trimming pared 5 bases from V and 6 bases from J, leaving 9 bases between. Germline CDR1 and CDR2: SNHLY and FYNNEI. Thyroid surgery had not been preceded by any treatment in any patient. This entry comes from a study of metastatic and nonmetastatic thyroid tumors. Study background: Repertoires from malignant and benign thyroid patients were compared across blood and tumor or nodule tissue. Broader study findings: TCR beta diversity was reportedly significantly higher in malignant thyroid tumors than benign nodules, in blood and tumor.

Study processing details: What underpinned the distant-metastasis classifier for papillary thyroid cancer was the set of CDR3 differences across clinicopathological groups. MiXCR re-clonotyped the PCR reads for TCRdb. These V and J calls originate from TCRdb's pipeline instead of the authors' own analysis. The repertoire has over 35,000 clones, approximately 15% of them found once; the top ten carry over 7.5%. This chain links TRBV2 with TRBJ2-3, with D possibly TRBD1 on 6 matching bases. The sequenced material came from blood. The source of this sequence is a female donor with papillary thyroid cancer or a benign thyroid nodule (not recorded which). Some clones in this sample may be carry-over from other donors' samples. In DNA form, the CDR3 reads TGTGCCAGCAGTTCAACAGGGGATACGCAGTATTTT. It specifies CASSSTGDTQYF.